Here is one TCR beta chain with its context. This sample is drawn from a study of blood T cell repertoires in COVID-19. Study at large: Spain, Italy and the United States supplied samples that represented acute and convalescent COVID-19. Sources were T cells, B-cell-depleted T cells, or PBMCs; the material itself was cDNA or gDNA.

In the authors' methods: For nucleated cells, counts were estimated from reference gene primer amplification. The data were produced by immunoSEQ multiplex PCR, yet TCRdb's version contains in-frame clones alone and is incomplete. V and J calls plus clone size are reproduced from that table; the DNA served to infer D and trimming. The sample holds about 30,000 clones; roughly 90% are singletons and the top ten take around 35%. Trimming cost V 2 bases and J 6 bases, with 11 bases left between them. The CDR3 sequence is 15 residues long. Germline loops: CDR1 SGHVS, CDR2 FNYEAQ. V and J are TRBV7-6 and TRBJ1-6, with a possible D match to TRBD1 (5 bases). Sample: peripheral blood. This clonotype was sampled from a man in his fifties or sixties with active or convalescent COVID-19. CDR3 loop: CASSLQRQGNSPLHF. For the CDR3, the DNA is TGTGCCAGCAGCTTACAGAGGCAGGGTAATTCACCCCTCCACTTT.